These 17 T cell receptor beta chains were sequenced from one sample in a study of T cells in Graves' hyperthyroidism and ophthalmopathy. The TCR beta CDR3 regions underwent amplification using RNA transcripts as the source. Carried out on the TCR CDR3, a first-round RT-PCR used the HTBI primer set. MiXCR was run by TCRdb on the multiplex PCR reads, yielding one entry per CDR3 protein. This table has fewer than 750,000 distinct CDR3 sequences, about 14% appearing once. The sample comprised blood. Receptors were obtained from a woman aged 45-59 years with Graves' ophthalmopathy.

The V call is TRBV5-4, the J call TRBJ1-1, with 9 bases matching TRBD1. The junction had 4 bases not matched to a gene; V was cut back by 3 bases and J by 7 bases. The CDR3 runs 13 residues. CDR1 SGHNT and CDR2 YYREEE come from the germline V gene (reference sequence). CDR3 sequence reads: CASSSGQGHEAFF. The DNA of the CDR3 is TGTGCCAGCAGCTCCGGACAGGGGCATGAAGCTTTCTTT.

This clonotype was picked up many times. The chain recombines TRBV2 with TRBJ2-1, with a possible D match to TRBD1 (5 bases). CDR3 length equals 15 residues. The ends were cut back, 7 bases at V and 3 bases at J, with 16 bases in the middle. Germline V gene sequence: CDR1 SNHLY, CDR2 FYNNEI. CDR3 DNA sequence: TGTGCCAGCACTTGGTCGGACACCCGCTACAATGAGCAGTTCTTC. It yields the protein CASTWSDTRYNEQFF.

The rearrangement joins TRBV5-1 to TRBJ2-3, with unresolved D. CDR1 and CDR2 (germline): SGHRS, YFSETQ. The CDR3 sequence is 16 residues long. V was pared by 2 bases and J by 0 bases, with 13 bases between. The CDR3 sequence: CASSFFGGASTDTQYF. DNA of the CDR3: TGCGCCAGCAGCTTTTTTGGCGGCGCTAGCACAGATACGCAGTATTTT. The complete variable domain, with remaining parts taken from reference TRBV5-1 and TRBJ2-3, reads KAGVTQTPRYLIKTRGQQVTLSCSPISGHRSVSWYQQTPGQGLQFLFEYFSETQRNKGNFPGRFSGRQFSNSRSEMNVSTLELGDSALYLCASSFFGGASTDTQYFGPGTRLTVL.

This clonotype was recorded at least ten times. The chain couples TRBV7-9 to TRBJ2-5, with 7 bases that match TRBD1. Per germline, CDR1 SEHNR and CDR2 FQNEAQ (reference sequence). The CDR3 runs 16 residues. The V segment lost 7 bases and the J segment 2 bases; nucleotides outside the gene matches: 13. CDR3 sequence (DNA): TGTGCCAGCAACACCCTTCTAGCAGGGGGTCAAGAGACCCAGTACTTC. Its translation: CASNTLLAGGQETQYF. Full variable domain (rest looked up from reference TRBV7-9 and TRBJ2-5): DTGVSQNPRHKITKRGQNVTFRCDPISEHNRLYWYRQTLGQGPEFLTYFQNEAQLEKSRLLSDRFSAERPKGSFSTLEIQRTEQGDSAMYLCASNTLLAGGQETQYFGPGTRLLVL.

This clonotype turned up a few times. The rearrangement uses TRBV2 and TRBJ1-1; the D is unclear. Germline CDR1 SNHLY, CDR2 FYNNEI. The CDR3 sequence is 14 residues long. Trimming removed 6 bases from V and 1 base from J, with 12 bases in between. Here the CDR3 DNA reads TGTGCCAGCAGCAGGTGGACTGAGAACACTGAAGCTTTCTTT. This encodes CASSRWTENTEAFF. The variable domain in full, completed from reference TRBV2 and TRBJ1-1, reads EPEVTQTPSHQVTQMGQEVILRCVPISNHLYFYWYRQILGQKVEFLVSFYNNEISEKSEIFDDQFSVERPDGSNFTLKIRSTKLEDSAMYFCASSRWTENTEAFFGQGTRLTVV.

This clonotype was detected many times. This rearrangement joins TRBV20-1 to TRBJ2-7; a possible D gene is TRBD2 (7 bases). Deletions cut 0 bases from V and 0 bases from J, with 21 bases between. This CDR3 comprises 18 residues. Germline V lookup: CDR1 DFQATT, CDR2 SNEGSKA (reference sequence). The CDR3 reads CSARDRGATRQNSYEQYF. As DNA, the CDR3 is TGCAGTGCTAGAGATCGGGGGGCGACTAGACAGAACTCCTACGAGCAGTACTTC.

The V and J genes are TRBV4-2 and TRBJ1-5; 7 nucleotides line up with TRBD1. This CDR3 comprises 16 residues. Germline assignment: CDR1 LGHNA and CDR2 YNFKEQ. The V gene end was trimmed by 0 bases and the J gene end by 7 bases; junction bases not matched to a gene: 9. The CDR3 nucleotides read TGTGCCAGCAGCCAAGATCCTAGGGGGCGCTACCAGCCCCAGCATTTT. This codes for CASSQDPRGRYQPQHF.

This clonotype has a handful of counts. J is TRBJ1-5 and V is TRBV15; D unresolved. Germline V gene lookup returns CDR1 LNHNV and CDR2 YYDKDF (reference sequence). The CDR3 is 18 residues long. Trimming took off 0 bases at V and 0 bases at J, with 15 bases between the two ends. The CDR3 is CATSRDRVEGYSNQPQHF. For the CDR3, the DNA is TGTGCCACCAGCAGAGACCGAGTTGAGGGCTATAGCAATCAGCCCCAGCATTTT.

Only one count was recorded for this clonotype. The chain links TRBV28 to TRBJ1-5; 7 bases are shared with TRBD1. The CDR3 is made up of 15 amino acids. V dropped 5 bases and J dropped 5; count of bases not matched to a gene: 9. The germline V gene has CDR1 MDHEN and CDR2 SYDVKM. In nucleotides, the CDR3 is TGTGCCAGCAGTGCCTTACAGGGGAGCTATCAGCCCCAGCATTTT. Its translation: CASSALQGSYQPQHF. Based on the CDR3 plus reference TRBV28 and TRBJ1-5, the full variable domain is DVKVTQSSRYLVKRTGEKVFLECVQDMDHENMFWYRQDPGLGLRLIYFSYDVKMKEKGDIPEGYSVSREKKERFSLILESASTNQTSMYLCASSALQGSYQPQHFGDGTRLSIL.

At least ten counts were recorded for this clonotype. The chain links TRBV20-1 to TRBJ2-3, with 12 nucleotides matching TRBD2. Looked up from germline, CDR1 is DFQATT and CDR2 is SNEGSKA (reference sequence). There are 16 residues in the CDR3. V lost 3 bases, J lost 0 bases, and 4 bases stayed unmatched. The CDR3 loop reads CSASILAGGSTDTQYF. The CDR3 region has the DNA TGCAGTGCTAGTATACTAGCGGGAGGAAGCACAGATACGCAGTATTTT.

This clonotype was detected ten times or more. The rearrangement joins TRBV5-1 to TRBJ2-1; tentatively, D is TRBD1 or TRBD2 (6 bases each). CDR1 is SGHRS and CDR2 is YFSETQ in the germline V gene. This CDR3 comprises 15 residues. V lost 4 bases and J lost 7, with 18 bases in between. This CDR3 reads CASSPTYGGLNEQFF. CDR3 in DNA: TGCGCCAGCAGCCCGACGTATGGGGGGCTTAATGAGCAGTTCTTC.

This chain joins TRBV29-1 and TRBJ2-3; D possibly matches TRBD1 or TRBD2 (6 bases each). The CDR3 runs to 10 residues. Germline CDR1 SQVTM, CDR2 ANQGSEA. The V end lost 7 bases, the J end lost 6 bases, and 8 bases lay between the germline ends. CDR3 DNA sequence: TGCAGCGACGGGGGCGATACGCAGTATTTT. Its protein is CSDGGDTQYF.

The rearrangement links TRBV20-1 to TRBJ2-3, with TRBD2 matching 11 bases. V shed 2 bases and J 1 base; nucleotides not matched to a gene: 8. The length of the CDR3 is 17 residues. Germline values: CDR1 DFQATT, CDR2 SNEGSKA (reference sequence). In DNA form, the CDR3 reads TGCAGTGCTAGAACTAGCGGGAGACGTGGGGGCACAGATACGCAGTATTTT. Amino acid sequence: CSARTSGRRGGTDTQYF.

The chain employs TRBV4-2 and TRBJ2-4, with 9 bases lining up with TRBD1. The trim removed 1 base at V and 2 bases at J, leaving 6 bases unmatched. Germline assignment: CDR1 LGHNA and CDR2 YNFKEQ. This CDR3 has 17 amino acids. CDR3 sequence (DNA): TGTGCCAGCAGCCAAGGGGGTGGACAGGGGACCAAAAACATTCAGTACTTC. Its protein product is CASSQGGGQGTKNIQYF.

Many counts were recorded for this clonotype. This rearrangement joins TRBV15 to TRBJ2-3; 8 bases map to TRBD1. V lost 1 base to trimming and J lost 5 bases; unmatched junction nucleotides: 5. CDR3 size: 15 residues. Germline V CDR1 and CDR2: LNHNV, YYDKDF (reference sequence). The CDR3 loop reads CATSRVLQGGDTQYF. The CDR3 region has the DNA TGTGCCACCAGCAGAGTTTTACAGGGGGGAGATACGCAGTATTTT.

This clonotype was counted between two and nine times. The chain links TRBV10-3 to TRBJ2-2; 9 positions match TRBD2. The CDR3 has 19 residues. With V trimmed by 10 bases and J by 1 base, 19 bases remained unmatched. CDR1 and CDR2 (germline): ENHRY, SYGVKD. CDR3 nucleotide sequence: TGTGCCACCGGGGATCTTGGGGCGGGAGGGCCGCGGAACACCGGGGAGCTGTTTTTT. Its protein product is CATGDLGAGGPRNTGELFF.

The chain carries TRBV4-2 and TRBJ1-1, with D tentatively TRBD1 (5 bases). This CDR3 is built from 16 residues. Germline CDR1 reads LGHNA; CDR2 reads YNFKEQ. Between the trimmed V and J ends, which lost 1 base and 4 bases, there was a span of 16 bases. CDR3 loop: CASSQVSTGPFTEAFF. CDR3 bases: TGTGCCAGCAGCCAAGTCAGTACGGGGCCGTTCACTGAAGCTTTCTTT.